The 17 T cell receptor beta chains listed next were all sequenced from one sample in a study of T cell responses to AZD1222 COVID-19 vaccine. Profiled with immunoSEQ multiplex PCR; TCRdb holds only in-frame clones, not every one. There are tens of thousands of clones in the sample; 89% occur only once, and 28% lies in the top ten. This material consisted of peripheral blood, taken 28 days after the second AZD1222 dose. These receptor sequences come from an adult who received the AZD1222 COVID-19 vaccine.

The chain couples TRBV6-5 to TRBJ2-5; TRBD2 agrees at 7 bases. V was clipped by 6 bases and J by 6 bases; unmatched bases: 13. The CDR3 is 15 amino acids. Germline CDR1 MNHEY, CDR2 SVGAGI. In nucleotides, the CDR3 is TGTGCCAGCAGCACGGGACTATCCAATGGAAAGACCCAGTACTTC. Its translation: CASSTGLSNGKTQYF.

The CDR3 sequence is CASSPGQSPYEQYF. CDR3 in DNA: TGTGCCAGCAGCCCGGGACAGTCCCCCTACGAGCAGTACTTC. The chain couples TRBV5-4 to TRBJ2-7, with 7 bases aligning to TRBD1. The CDR3 consists of 14 residues. V was clipped by 4 bases and J by 2 bases; unmatched bases: 6. CDR1 and CDR2 (germline): SGHNT, YYREEE (reference sequence).

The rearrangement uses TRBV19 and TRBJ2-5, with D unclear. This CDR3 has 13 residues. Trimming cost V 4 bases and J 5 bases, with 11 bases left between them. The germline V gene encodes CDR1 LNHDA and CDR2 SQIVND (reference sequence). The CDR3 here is CASSRRPRETQYF. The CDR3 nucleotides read TGTGCCAGTAGTAGGCGTCCTAGGGAGACCCAGTACTTC.

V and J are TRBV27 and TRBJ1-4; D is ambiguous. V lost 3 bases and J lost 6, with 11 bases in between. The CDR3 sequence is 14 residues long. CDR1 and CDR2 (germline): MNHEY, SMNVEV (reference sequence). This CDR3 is CASSFSWRYEKLFF. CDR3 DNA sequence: TGTGCCAGCAGTTTCTCCTGGAGATATGAAAAACTGTTTTTT. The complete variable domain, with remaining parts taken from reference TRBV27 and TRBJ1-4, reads EAQVTQNPRYLITVTGKKLTVTCSQNMNHEYMSWYRQDPGLGLRQIYYSMNVEVTDKGDVPEGYKVSRKEKRNFPLILESPSPNQTSLYFCASSFSWRYEKLFFGSGTQLSVL.

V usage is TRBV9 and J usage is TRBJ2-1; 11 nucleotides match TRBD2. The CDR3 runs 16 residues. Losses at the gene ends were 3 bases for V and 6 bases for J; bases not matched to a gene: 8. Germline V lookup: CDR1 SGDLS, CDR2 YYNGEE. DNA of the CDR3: TGTGCCAGCAGCGGTAGACTAGCGGGAAACTTCAATGAGCAGTTCTTC. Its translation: CASSGRLAGNFNEQFF.

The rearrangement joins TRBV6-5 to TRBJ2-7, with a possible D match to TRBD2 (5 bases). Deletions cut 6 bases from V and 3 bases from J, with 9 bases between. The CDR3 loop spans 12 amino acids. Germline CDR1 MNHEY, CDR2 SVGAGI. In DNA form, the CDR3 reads TGTGCCAGCAGCACAAGCGGCTACGAGCAGTACTTC. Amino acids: CASSTSGYEQYF.

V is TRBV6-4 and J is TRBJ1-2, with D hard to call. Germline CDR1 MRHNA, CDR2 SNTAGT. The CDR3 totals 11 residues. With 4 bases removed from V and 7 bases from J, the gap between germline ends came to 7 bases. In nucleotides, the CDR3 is TGTGCCAGCAGTGGTGGTGTTGGCTACACCTTC. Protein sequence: CASSGGVGYTF.

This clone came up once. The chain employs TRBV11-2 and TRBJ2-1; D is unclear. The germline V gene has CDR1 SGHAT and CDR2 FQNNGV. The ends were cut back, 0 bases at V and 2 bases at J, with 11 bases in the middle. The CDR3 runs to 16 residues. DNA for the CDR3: TGTGCCAGCAGCTTAGAAGGCAACGTCGCCTACAATGAGCAGTTCTTC. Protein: CASSLEGNVAYNEQFF. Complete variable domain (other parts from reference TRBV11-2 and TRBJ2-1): EAGVAQSPRYKIIEKRQSVAFWCNPISGHATLYWYQQILGQGPKLLIQFQNNGVVDDSQLPKDRFSAERLKGVDSTLKIQPAKLEDSAVYLCASSLEGNVAYNEQFFGPGTRLTVL.

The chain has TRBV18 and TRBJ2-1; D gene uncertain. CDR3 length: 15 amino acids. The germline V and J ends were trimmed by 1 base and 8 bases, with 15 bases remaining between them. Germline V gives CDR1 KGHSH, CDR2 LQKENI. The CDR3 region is CASSPLPARLDEQFF. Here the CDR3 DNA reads TGTGCCAGCTCACCACTGCCAGCCAGGCTCGATGAGCAGTTCTTC.

DNA of the CDR3: TGTGCCAGTAGTATGAGGAATACCTACGAGCAGTACTTC. This codes for CASSMRNTYEQYF. The gene calls are TRBV19 and TRBJ2-7; D call uncertain. Trimming took 3 bases from V and 2 from J, leaving 8 bases between them. The CDR3 spans 13 residues. CDR1 is LNHDA, CDR2 SQIVND, per germline (reference sequence). Based on the CDR3 plus reference TRBV19 and TRBJ2-7, the full variable domain is DGGITQSPKYLFRKEGQNVTLSCEQNLNHDAMYWYRQDPGQGLRLIYYSQIVNDFQKGDIAEGYSVSREKKESFPLTVTSAQKNPTAFYLCASSMRNTYEQYFGPGTRLTVT.

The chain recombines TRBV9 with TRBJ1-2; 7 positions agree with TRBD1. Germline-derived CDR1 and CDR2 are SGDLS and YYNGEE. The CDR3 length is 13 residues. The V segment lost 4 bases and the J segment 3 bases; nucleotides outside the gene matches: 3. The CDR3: CASSTGTDYGYTF. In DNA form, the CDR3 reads TGTGCCAGCAGCACCGGGACAGACTATGGCTACACCTTC.

The CDR3 DNA reads as TGTGCCAGCAGTTACGGGGAGGCTGGAAACACCATATATTTT. Encoded protein: CASSYGEAGNTIYF. The J gene is TRBJ1-3, the V gene TRBV6-5, with D unclear. The CDR3 extends over 14 amino acids. Germline V gene lookup returns CDR1 MNHEY and CDR2 SVGAGI. Trimming removed 2 bases at V and 2 bases at J, with 7 bases between.

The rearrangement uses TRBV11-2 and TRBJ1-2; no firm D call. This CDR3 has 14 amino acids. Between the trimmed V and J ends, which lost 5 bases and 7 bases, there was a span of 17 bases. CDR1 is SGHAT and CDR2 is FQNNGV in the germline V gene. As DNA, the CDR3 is TGTGCCAGCAGCAACAACGGTCCGGGCCCTGGCTACACCTTC. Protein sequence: CASSNNGPGPGYTF.

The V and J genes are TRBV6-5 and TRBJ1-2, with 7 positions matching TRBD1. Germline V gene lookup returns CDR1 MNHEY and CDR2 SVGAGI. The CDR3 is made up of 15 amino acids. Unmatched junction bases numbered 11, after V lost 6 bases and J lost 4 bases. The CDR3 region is CASSLQTGSSYGYTF. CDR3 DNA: TGTGCCAGCAGCCTCCAGACAGGGTCGAGCTATGGCTACACCTTC.

In nucleotides, the CDR3 is TGTGCCAGCAGTTTTTTCCAAGCCTACAATGAGCAGTTCTTC. Its protein product is CASSFFQAYNEQFF. The chain links TRBV27 to TRBJ2-1; D is ambiguous. CDR3 length equals 14 residues. Germline V gene lookup returns CDR1 MNHEY and CDR2 SMNVEV (reference sequence). Trimming stripped 3 bases from V and 2 bases from J, with 8 bases between.

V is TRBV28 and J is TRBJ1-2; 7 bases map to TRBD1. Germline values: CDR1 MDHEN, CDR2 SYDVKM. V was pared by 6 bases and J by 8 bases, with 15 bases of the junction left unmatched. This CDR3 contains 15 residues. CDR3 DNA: TGTGCCAGCAGCCCCCCCCGACAGGGAGGACGGGGCTACACCTTC. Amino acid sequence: CASSPPRQGGRGYTF.

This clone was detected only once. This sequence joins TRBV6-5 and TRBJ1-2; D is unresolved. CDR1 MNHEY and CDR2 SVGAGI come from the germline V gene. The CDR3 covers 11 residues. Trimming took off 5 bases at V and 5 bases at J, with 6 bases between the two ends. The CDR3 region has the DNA TGTGCCAGCAGTAGGGAGTATGGCTACACCTTC. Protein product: CASSREYGYTF.